This T cell receptor (beta chain) was found in a study of graft-versus-host responses after intestinal transplantation. Whole-study context: Recipients obtained multivisceral, liver-intestinal, or isolated intestinal transplants. Study observations and caveats: Peak levels of circulating GvH clones tracked with early post-transplant HvG declines. GvH clones turned up in recipient marrow; some had shown up first in ileum or blood.

Worth noting for this clone: Its specificity is not known.

The CDR3 loop spans 16 amino acids. In germline, CDR1 is MNHEY, CDR2 SVGAGI. Trimming stripped 3 bases from V and 7 bases from J, with 22 bases between. The protocol was immunoSEQ multiplex PCR, while the TCRdb copy is restricted to in-frame clones and leaves out a portion. The top ten clones hold about 0.38% of a sample with more than 75,000 clones, 91% of them seen once. The chain uses TRBV6-5 and TRBJ2-7, with D possibly being TRBD2 (6 bases). The material was unstimulated CD4+ T cells sorted from spleen or lymph node cells, obtained before transplant. The source of this sequence is a human donor who was the organ donor for an intestinal transplant. The CDR3 region has the DNA TGTGCCAGCAGTTATCGGCTTCCCACTAGCCCACGTGAGCAGTACTTC. Translation: CASSYRLPTSPREQYF.